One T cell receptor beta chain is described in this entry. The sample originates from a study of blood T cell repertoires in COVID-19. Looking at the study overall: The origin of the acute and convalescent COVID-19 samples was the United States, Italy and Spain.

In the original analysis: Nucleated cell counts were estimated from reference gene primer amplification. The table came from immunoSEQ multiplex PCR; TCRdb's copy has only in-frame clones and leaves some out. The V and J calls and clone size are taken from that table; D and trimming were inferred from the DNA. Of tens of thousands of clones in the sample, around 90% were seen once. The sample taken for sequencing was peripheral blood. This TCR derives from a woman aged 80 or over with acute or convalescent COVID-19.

DNA for the CDR3: TGTGCCAGCAGCCCAAGCCGTAGGGGGACAGGCGGAGCTTTCTTT. Amino acid sequence: CASSPSRRGTGGAFF. The rearrangement joins TRBV11-1 to TRBJ1-1; 8 nucleotides match TRBD1. CDR3 length: 15 residues. Germline CDR1 is SGHAT and CDR2 is FQDESV (reference sequence). The trim removed 5 bases at V and 10 bases at J, leaving 15 bases unmatched.